This entry lists 14 T cell receptor beta chains sequenced from one sample in a study of blood T cell repertoires in COVID-19. Some clones are missing from TCRdb's copy, which holds only in-frame ones; the method was immunoSEQ multiplex PCR. This sample has a few hundred thousand clones, with roughly 84% found just once. The specimen was peripheral blood. These TCRs come from a woman aged 40 to 50 who had recovered from COVID-19.

The rearrangement uses TRBV19 and TRBJ2-7; 7 nucleotides match TRBD1. V shed 5 bases, J shed 2 bases, and the junction held 6 bases outside the gene matches. The CDR3 is 14 amino acids. Germline V gene lookup returns CDR1 LNHDA and CDR2 SQIVND (reference sequence). The CDR3 sequence is CASSFGQATYEQYF. The CDR3 coding sequence is TGTGCCAGTAGTTTCGGACAGGCTACCTACGAGCAGTACTTC.

The chain joins TRBV5-4 to TRBJ2-3; 13 bases align to TRBD2. The CDR3 is 16 amino acids. Looked up from germline, CDR1 is SGHNT and CDR2 is YYREEE (reference sequence). V dropped 3 bases and J dropped 6; count of bases not matched to a gene: 7. The CDR3 region is CASSSTSGGLGDTQYF. DNA of the CDR3: TGTGCCAGCAGCTCGACTAGCGGGGGGCTAGGGGATACGCAGTATTTT.

This clone was recorded only once. The rearrangement joins TRBV29-1 to TRBJ1-4; D may be TRBD1 (6 bases). The germline gives CDR1 SQVTM, CDR2 ANQGSEA. The germline V and J ends were trimmed by 7 bases and 0 bases, with 12 bases remaining between them. The CDR3 consists of 14 residues. The CDR3 is CSAGQIPTNEKLFF. CDR3 bases: TGCAGCGCTGGACAGATACCAACTAATGAAAAACTGTTTTTT. Based on the CDR3 plus reference TRBV29-1 and TRBJ1-4, the full variable domain is SAVISQKPSRDICQRGTSLTIQCQVDSQVTMMFWYRQQPGQSLTLIATANQGSEATYESGFVIDKFPISRPNLTFSTLTVSNMSPEDSSIYLCSAGQIPTNEKLFFGSGTQLSVL.

The chain links TRBV20-1 to TRBJ1-1, with a tentative D call TRBD1 (5 bases). The CDR3 is made up of 11 amino acids. CDR1 is DFQATT and CDR2 is SNEGSKA in the germline V gene (reference sequence). The V end was cut by 4 bases, the J end by 5 bases, with 8 bases between. The CDR3 nucleotides are TGCAGTGCTAACGGGGGAACTGAAGCTTTCTTT. This sequence encodes CSANGGTEAFF.

The V call is TRBV12-3 or TRBV12-4, the J call TRBJ2-3; no reliable D call. Trimming cost V 5 bases and J 6 bases, with 12 bases left between them. The CDR3 is 13 amino acids. The CDR3 is CASSPPVSDTQYF. The DNA for the CDR3 is TGTGCCAGCAGTCCCCCAGTATCGGATACGCAGTATTTT.

The chain recombines TRBV4-3 with TRBJ2-2, with 10 bases aligning to TRBD2. This CDR3 has 17 residues. Trimming at V came to 0 bases and at J to 0 bases, leaving 1 base not matched to a gene. The germline CDR1 and CDR2 sequences are LGHNA and YSLEER. The CDR3 DNA is TGCGCCAGCAGCCAAGATACTAGCGGGGCGAACACCGGGGAGCTGTTTTTT. Encoded protein: CASSQDTSGANTGELFF.

This rearrangement joins TRBV7-8 to TRBJ1-2, with no clear D. Trimming shortened V by 5 bases and J by 4 bases, and 8 bases separated the two germline ends. Germline CDR1 SGHVS, CDR2 FQNEAQ. The CDR3 loop spans 12 amino acids. The DNA of the CDR3 is TGTGCCAGCAGCACCACACCCTATGGCTACACCTTC. Translated: CASSTTPYGYTF.

The chain has TRBV3-1 (or the pseudogene TRBV3-2) and TRBJ2-7; TRBD2 matches 7 bases. CDR3 length: 11 amino acids. Germline V gives CDR1 LGHDT, CDR2 YNNKEL (reference sequence). V shed 4 bases, J shed 7 bases, and the junction held 1 base outside the gene matches. CDR3 residues: CASSLGREQYF. In nucleotides, the CDR3 is TGTGCCAGCAGCCTCGGGAGGGAGCAGTACTTC.

This clone has just a few counts. The V call is TRBV7-6, the J call TRBJ2-2, with 7 nucleotides matching TRBD2. V lost 1 base to trimming and J lost 1 base; unmatched junction nucleotides: 3. The CDR3 loop spans 16 amino acids. Per germline, CDR1 SGHVS and CDR2 FNYEAQ. The CDR3 spells CASSLVAGENTGELFF. Written as DNA, the CDR3 is TGTGCCAGCAGCTTAGTCGCGGGGGAGAACACCGGGGAGCTGTTTTTT.

V gene TRBV7-9 combines with J gene TRBJ1-1; a weak D match, TRBD1 (5 bases). Germline V gene sequence: CDR1 SEHNR, CDR2 FQNEAQ (reference sequence). CDR3 size: 12 residues. Trimming shortened V by 5 bases and J by 8 bases, and 12 bases separated the two germline ends. CDR3 DNA: TGTGCCAGCAGCCAAATGAACAGGGAAGCTTTCTTT. It codes for CASSQMNREAFF.

A single count supports this clone. The rearrangement uses TRBV5-4 and TRBJ1-2; D is unclear. Per the germline V gene, CDR1 is SGHNT and CDR2 is YYREEE (reference sequence). Trimming stripped 4 bases from V and 2 bases from J, with 21 bases between. The length of the CDR3 is 17 residues. The chain's CDR3 is CASSIRTTTRLNYGYTF. CDR3 DNA: TGTGCCAGCAGCATCAGAACTACTACGAGATTAAACTATGGCTACACCTTC.

This rearrangement joins TRBV28 to TRBJ2-7; TRBD1 aligns across 10 bases. The CDR3 spans 14 residues. The V gene's germline CDR1 is MDHEN and CDR2 SYDVKM. With V trimmed by 7 bases and J by 7 bases, 10 bases remained unmatched. DNA for the CDR3: TGTGCCAGCAATAGACAGGGGGCTCCTCGTGAGCAGTACTTC. Protein sequence: CASNRQGAPREQYF.

The V and J genes are TRBV7-2 and TRBJ2-3; D call uncertain. The V gene's germline CDR1 is SGHTA and CDR2 FQGNSA. Trimming took 2 bases from V and 4 from J, leaving 10 bases between them. The CDR3 is 14 amino acids. CDR3 DNA sequence: TGTGCCAGCAGCTTATCACTGCTTTCAGATACGCAGTATTTT. Amino acid sequence: CASSLSLLSDTQYF.

In its sample, this clone was seen a few times. The chain carries TRBV7-9 and TRBJ2-2; D perhaps matches TRBD1 (6 bases). This CDR3 comprises 15 residues. Trimming took 6 bases from V and 3 from J, leaving 14 bases between them. The germline V gene has CDR1 SEHNR and CDR2 FQNEAQ (reference sequence). DNA of the CDR3: TGTGCCAGCAGGCCCCCAGGGGCGGACACCGGGGAGCTGTTTTTT. Its protein product is CASRPPGADTGELFF.